The rows below give T cell receptor beta chains drawn from one sample of a study of blood T cell repertoires in COVID-19. Measured with immunoSEQ multiplex PCR; TCRdb has only the in-frame clones, and not every one. This table has about 13,000 clones, roughly 90% appearing once. Sequenced: peripheral blood. The receptor set was obtained from a man at least 80 years old with acute or convalescent COVID-19. Both conserved end residues are part of each CDR3. D genes are given only for firm matches. Expanded clones get a size class; other rows say once, few or many, or leave the size out.

TGTGCCTTGAGACAGAATAATTCACCCCTCCACTTT,CALRQNNSPLHF,-,-,TRBJ1-6,TRBV30
TGTGCCAGCAGCCGAGGGGGCGGAGGGTTGGAAGGCTACACCTTC,CASSRGGGGLEGYTF,TRBD1,-,TRBJ1-2,TRBV7-8
TGTGCCAGCAGTTACCCGGGACAGGAGCAGTACTTC,CASSYPGQEQYF,TRBD1,-,TRBJ2-7,TRBV6-5
TGTGCCATCAGTGTAACAGGGAACACTGAAGCTTTCTTT,CAISVTGNTEAFF,-,-,TRBJ1-1,TRBV10-3
TGTGCCAGCAGCCCCGGGACAGGGGTTCTCTATGGCTACACCTTC,CASSPGTGVLYGYTF,TRBD1,-,TRBJ1-2,TRBV7-9
TGTGCCAGCAGCTTCATCGCGGGAGCTCGGGACGAGCAGTACTTC,CASSFIAGARDEQYF,TRBD2,-,TRBJ2-7,TRBV7-3
TGTGCCAGTAGTATAGTCCTCAGGGAATATACGCAGTATTTT,CASSIVLREYTQYF,-,-,TRBJ2-3,TRBV19
TGTGCCAGCAGTGTAGGCTGGGGGCCTGAAGCTTTCTTT,CASSVGWGPEAFF,-,-,TRBJ1-1,TRBV2
TGCGCCAGCAGCTTGATCTCAAATAGCGGGAGCGACGAGCAGTACTTC,CASSLISNSGSDEQYF,TRBD2,-,TRBJ2-7,TRBV5-1
TGTGCCAGCAGCCATCTCCCCCCAGGGGGCAGGGGTCAAGAGACCCAGTACTTC,CASSHLPPGGRGQETQYF,TRBD1,-,TRBJ2-5,TRBV14
TGTGCCAGCAGCAACATGGACAGGGCGATGAACACTGAAGCTTTCTTT,CASSNMDRAMNTEAFF,TRBD1,-,TRBJ1-1,TRBV7-8
TGTGCCAGCAGCCACCCGGTGGGACAGGTCTACGAGCAGTACTTC,CASSHPVGQVYEQYF,TRBD1,-,TRBJ2-7,TRBV28
TGTGCCAGCAGCACAGGGTACGAGCAGTACTTC,CASSTGYEQYF,-,-,TRBJ2-7,TRBV5-6
TGTGCCAGCAGCTTAGCGCCGGGTTTCACCTACGAGCAGTACTTC,CASSLAPGFTYEQYF,-,-,TRBJ2-7,TRBV7-6
TGTGCCAGCAGCTTAGAGGAGCCCGGCTACGAGCAGTACTTC,CASSLEEPGYEQYF,-,few,TRBJ2-7,TRBV7-9
TGTGCTAGTGGTTTGCCCTTTGGGACACAAGAGACCCAGTACTTC,CASGLPFGTQETQYF,-,-,TRBJ2-5,TRBV12-5
TGTGCCAGCAGCTTGGTCGGGAGTGGGGCCAACGTCCTGACTTTC,CASSLVGSGANVLTF,-,-,TRBJ2-6,TRBV5-6
TGTGCCAGTAGTATAGCGGTGGGCAGGGGGCAAGAAGAGACCCAGTACTTC,CASSIAVGRGQEETQYF,TRBD1,-,TRBJ2-5,TRBV19
TGCGCCAGCAGCTTGGACTCAGGGTACGAGCAGTACTTC,CASSLDSGYEQYF,-,few,TRBJ2-7,TRBV5-1
TGTGCCAGCAGCGAGGACAGGGCCGCTTTCTTT,CASSEDRAAFF,TRBD1,few,TRBJ1-1,TRBV3-1/TRBV3-2
TGCGCCAGCAGCTTGGTGCCAGGGCGGGAGGAGACCCAGTACTTC,CASSLVPGREETQYF,TRBD2,-,TRBJ2-5,TRBV5-1
TGTGCCAGCAGCTCCCGGCCGATTGCACCAGGGGCGCAGTATTTT,CASSSRPIAPGAQYF,-,-,TRBJ2-3,TRBV7-9
TGTGCCAGCAGGAGATTAGCGGGAGCAGATACGCAGTATTTT,CASRRLAGADTQYF,TRBD2,-,TRBJ2-3,TRBV2
TGCAGCGCAGGACTAGCGGGAGGGAGCACAGATACGCAGTATTTT,CSAGLAGGSTDTQYF,TRBD2,-,TRBJ2-3,TRBV29-1
TGTGCCTGGAACGGGGGATCGGGTCAGCCCCAGCATTTT,CAWNGGSGQPQHF,-,-,TRBJ1-5,TRBV30
TGTGCCAGCAGCCAAGCACAGGGTGAAGCTTTCTTT,CASSQAQGEAFF,-,few,TRBJ1-1,TRBV3-1/TRBV3-2
TGTGCCAGCAGCTCTCGGGCCTACGAGCAGTACTTC,CASSSRAYEQYF,-,-,TRBJ2-7,TRBV13
TGTGCCAGCAGGCCATCGACAGGGACAAGCACTGAAGCTTTCTTT,CASRPSTGTSTEAFF,TRBD1,-,TRBJ1-1,TRBV2
TGTGCCTGGAGTGTGGGAGGGGCAGGAGAAAAACTGTTTTTT,CAWSVGGAGEKLFF,-,-,TRBJ1-4,TRBV30
TGCGCCAGCAGCGATAGCGGGAGGTCGCCCTACGAGCAGTACTTC,CASSDSGRSPYEQYF,TRBD2,-,TRBJ2-7,TRBV10-1
TGTGCCAGCGCACGAAACGGAGGGGAGACCCAGTACTTC,CASARNGGETQYF,-,-,TRBJ2-5,TRBV2
TGCGCCAGCAGCTTCAGGGGAGAGAGGGAAGCTTTCTTT,CASSFRGEREAFF,-,-,TRBJ1-1,TRBV5-1
TGTGCCAGCAGTTCACCTACTAGCGGAAACTACGAGCAGTACTTC,CASSSPTSGNYEQYF,TRBD2,-,TRBJ2-7,TRBV27
TGTGCCAGCAGGCCCGGACAGGTCGGAGGAGAGACCCAGTACTTC,CASRPGQVGGETQYF,TRBD1,-,TRBJ2-5,TRBV5-8
TGTGCCAGCACAACATCTAATATCGTGGACAGGGCCGGATCTGGGGCCAACGTCCTGACTTTC,CASTTSNIVDRAGSGANVLTF,TRBD1,-,TRBJ2-6,TRBV7-9
TGCGCCAGCAGCTTGGTAGTGGGCCCCGGGGAGCTGTTTTTT,CASSLVVGPGELFF,-,-,TRBJ2-2,TRBV5-1
TGTGCCAGCAGCCAACGGCAGGGGGCGTTCTTATCACAACCGCAGTTCTTC,CASSQRQGAFLSQPQFF,TRBD1,-,TRBJ2-1,TRBV14
TGCGCCAGCAGCTTGGTCCCTCAAACAGGGGGCCTGAACACTGAAGCTTTCTTT,CASSLVPQTGGLNTEAFF,TRBD1,-,TRBJ1-1,TRBV5-1
TGTGCCAGCAGTGAAGTGGGGACAGGGGGCTACGAGCAGTACTTC,CASSEVGTGGYEQYF,TRBD1,-,TRBJ2-7,TRBV6-1
TGTGCCAGCAGCGTCCGGGGATCTGATTCACCCCTCCACTTT,CASSVRGSDSPLHF,-,-,TRBJ1-6,TRBV9
TGTGCCAGCAGCTTAGTCTCCTCGGAGCAGTACTTC,CASSLVSSEQYF,-,-,TRBJ2-7,TRBV11-2
TGTGCCAGCAGTCTGGGTACAGGGAACTATGGCTACACCTTC,CASSLGTGNYGYTF,-,-,TRBJ1-2,TRBV6-5
TGTGCCACCAGCAGTGGACAATGGGAGACCCAGTACTTC,CATSSGQWETQYF,-,-,TRBJ2-5,TRBV15
TGCAGCGTTGAAGCGGGCGACAGGGGGGAAGGGGAGTACTTC,CSVEAGDRGEGEYF,TRBD1,-,TRBJ2-7,TRBV29-1
TGCGCCAGCAGTTGGACAGGGCGGAACACCGGGGAGCTGTTTTTT,CASSWTGRNTGELFF,TRBD1,-,TRBJ2-2,TRBV5-1
TGTGCCAGCAGCCCCGGGACACTGTATAATTCACCCCTCCACTTT,CASSPGTLYNSPLHF,-,-,TRBJ1-6,TRBV6-5
TGTGCCAGCTCACCAAAAACAGCGAACACTGAAGCTTTCTTT,CASSPKTANTEAFF,-,-,TRBJ1-1,TRBV18
TGTGCCAGCAGCTTAATCCAGGGAAGGGCCTCTGGAAACACCATATATTTT,CASSLIQGRASGNTIYF,-,-,TRBJ1-3,TRBV13
TGTGCCAGCAGCTTGTCCGGGACAGGGACCAATCAGCCCCAGCATTTT,CASSLSGTGTNQPQHF,TRBD1,-,TRBJ1-5,TRBV7-2
TGTGCCAGCAGCCAAAGGAGGTTAGAGCAGTTCTTC,CASSQRRLEQFF,-,-,TRBJ2-1,TRBV3-1/TRBV3-2
TGCGCCAGCAGCTTGGGGACTAGCGGGGGACAGGGTGAGCAGTTCTTC,CASSLGTSGGQGEQFF,TRBD2,-,TRBJ2-1,TRBV5-1